This passage covers 21 T cell receptor beta chains from one sample sequenced in a study of graft-versus-host responses after intestinal transplantation. These receptors have no identified antigens. Clones were read by immunoSEQ multiplex PCR, and TCRdb kept only the in-frame ones, dropping some. The sample contains tens of thousands of clones, 94% of which appear only once. This sample comprised unstimulated CD4+ T cells sorted from spleen or lymph node cells, obtained before transplant. The source is a human donor who was the organ donor for an intestinal transplant.

This clone was counted once. This chain links TRBV14 with TRBJ2-7, with D tentatively TRBD1 (5 bases). Per the germline V gene, CDR1 is SGHDN and CDR2 is FVKESK. V lost 2 bases to trimming and J lost 3 bases, with 14 bases between them. This CDR3 contains 15 residues. The CDR3 DNA reads TGTGCCAGCAGCCAACGCGAATTACAGGTCTACGAGCAGTACTTC. Translating it yields CASSQRELQVYEQYF.

The chain has TRBV7-2 and TRBJ2-7; 8 bases map to TRBD1. V dropped 0 bases and J dropped 3; count of bases not matched to a gene: 7. Germline V CDR1 and CDR2: SGHTA, FQGNSA. The CDR3 covers 16 residues. The CDR3 DNA reads as TGTGCCAGCAGCTTAGCTGGTCCAGGGGGCCTCTACGAGCAGTACTTC. This encodes CASSLAGPGGLYEQYF.

This clone appeared a single time. This chain connects TRBV7-9 to TRBJ2-1, with 8 nucleotides matching TRBD2. The ends lost 2 bases at V and 4 bases at J; junction bases unmatched: 4. The germline CDR1 and CDR2 sequences are SEHNR and FQNEAQ (reference sequence). This CDR3 spans 15 amino acids. The CDR3, as DNA: TGTGCCAGCAGCTTAATTAGCGGGGCATACAATGAGCAGTTCTTC. Protein: CASSLISGAYNEQFF.

This rearrangement joins TRBV12-5 to TRBJ2-3, with TRBD2 matching over 14 bases. The CDR3 has 18 amino acids. J lost 0 bases, V lost 1 base, and 3 bases had no gene match. From germline, CDR1 is LGHNT and CDR2 FRNRAP. The CDR3 here is CASGLGTSGGSSTDTQYF. DNA for the CDR3: TGTGCTAGTGGTTTGGGGACTAGCGGGGGGTCTAGCACAGATACGCAGTATTTT.

As concerns this clone: Germline is not matched at one junction end, which may reflect a read error. The J gene is TRBJ2-3, the V gene TRBV7-2, with D possibly being TRBD2 (6 bases). CDR1 is SGHTA and CDR2 is FQGNSA in the germline V gene. The length of the CDR3 is 11 residues. The CDR3 protein is CASSLVGDLAF. CDR3 nucleotides: TGTGCCAGCAGCTTAGTCGGGGACTTAGCTTTT.

The chain links TRBV6-5 to TRBJ1-1; perhaps TRBD1 as D (6 bases). Germline values: CDR1 MNHEY, CDR2 SVGAGI. V was trimmed by 5 bases and J by 8 bases, leaving 9 bases between them. The CDR3 is 11 amino acids. DNA for the CDR3: TGTGCCAGCAGTAACACAGGGGAAGCTTTCTTT. This translates into CASSNTGEAFF.

V gene TRBV5-1 combines with J gene TRBJ2-3, with a tentative D call TRBD1 (6 bases). CDR3 length: 13 amino acids. The V end was cut by 7 bases, the J end by 8 bases, with 17 bases between. In germline, CDR1 is SGHRS, CDR2 YFSETQ. CDR3 residues: CASQGPWHGTQYF. The CDR3 DNA reads TGCGCCAGCCAGGGGCCCTGGCATGGTACGCAGTATTTT. The full variable domain, in which reference TRBV5-1 and TRBJ2-3 provide the parts outside the CDR3, is KAGVTQTPRYLIKTRGQQVTLSCSPISGHRSVSWYQQTPGQGLQFLFEYFSETQRNKGNFPGRFSGRQFSNSRSEMNVSTLELGDSALYLCASQGPWHGTQYFGPGTRLTVL.

The chain joins TRBV19 to TRBJ2-3; 7 bases fit TRBD1. The trim removed 5 bases at V and 0 bases at J, leaving 5 bases unmatched. The CDR3 has 15 amino acids. Germline values: CDR1 LNHDA, CDR2 SQIVND (reference sequence). The CDR3 bases are TGTGCCAGTAGTCCCCCGGGACAGAGCACAGATACGCAGTATTTT. Its translation: CASSPPGQSTDTQYF.

This clone was counted a few times. The V call is TRBV10-3, the J call TRBJ1-3, with a weak D call TRBD1 (6 bases). V was shortened by 3 bases and J by 3 bases, with 12 bases between the two germline ends. Germline loops: CDR1 ENHRY, CDR2 SYGVKD. The length of the CDR3 is 15 residues. The DNA of the CDR3 is TGTGCCATCAGTGACCCGGGGGCTGTTGGAAACACCATATATTTT. This gives the protein CAISDPGAVGNTIYF.

The chain couples TRBV15 to TRBJ2-7; 7 bases match TRBD1. The J segment lost 2 bases and the V segment lost 0 bases, leaving 4 bases of the junction unmatched. Germline-derived CDR1 and CDR2 are LNHNV and YYDKDF (reference sequence). This CDR3 is 15 amino acids long. The CDR3 is CATSREIGGTYEQYF. CDR3 in DNA: TGTGCCACCAGCAGAGAAATAGGGGGCACCTACGAGCAGTACTTC. The complete variable domain, with remaining parts taken from reference TRBV15 and TRBJ2-7, reads DAMVIQNPRYQVTQFGKPVTLSCSQTLNHNVMYWYQQKSSQAPKLLFHYYDKDFNNEADTPDNFQSRRPNTSFCFLDIRSPGLGDTAMYLCATSREIGGTYEQYFGPGTRLTVT.

V is TRBV14 and J is TRBJ1-6; a weak D match, TRBD1 (5 bases). Germline CDR1 reads SGHDN; CDR2 reads FVKESK. The germline V and J ends were trimmed by 6 bases and 14 bases, with 14 bases remaining between them. This CDR3 region has 12 residues. In DNA form, the CDR3 reads TGTGCCAGCAGGAGTAAGGGGTTTGCCCTCCACTTT. Encoded protein: CASRSKGFALHF.

This chain links TRBV11-3 with TRBJ2-7; D is uncertain. V lost 5 bases, J lost 6 bases, and 17 bases lay in between. Germline V CDR1 and CDR2: SGHNT, YENEEA. The CDR3 spans 14 residues. CDR3 sequence reads: CASSEVGGSGEQYF. CDR3 nucleotide sequence: TGTGCCAGCAGCGAAGTAGGTGGATCCGGCGAGCAGTACTTC.

The chain couples TRBV2 to TRBJ2-2, with 7 bases aligning to TRBD2. This CDR3 has 18 residues. Trimming cost V 1 base and J 6 bases; bases outside gene matches: 14. Germline CDR1 SNHLY, CDR2 FYNNEI. CDR3 DNA: TGTGCCAGCAGTGAAGGTTATGGGAGGGGATGGCTGGCCGGGGAGCTGTTTTTT. It yields the protein CASSEGYGRGWLAGELFF.

The chain is built from TRBV10-3 and TRBJ2-3, with D uncertain. This CDR3 is built from 14 residues. V shed 7 bases and J shed 2 bases, with 13 bases lying between them. CDR1 is ENHRY and CDR2 is SYGVKD in the germline V gene. The CDR3 here is CAIKARLSTDTQYF. The CDR3 DNA reads TGTGCCATCAAGGCACGGCTATCCACAGATACGCAGTATTTT.

This chain joins TRBV9 and TRBJ2-1, with a tentative D call TRBD2 (6 bases). The CDR3 extends over 16 amino acids. Trimming cost V 1 base and J 1 base, with 12 bases left between them. Germline V gene sequence: CDR1 SGDLS, CDR2 YYNGEE. CDR3 in amino acids: CASSVLASGSYNEQFF. Here the CDR3 DNA reads TGTGCCAGCAGCGTACTAGCGTCTGGATCCTACAATGAGCAGTTCTTC.

The chain links TRBV5-4 to TRBJ1-1; D remains unclear. Per germline, CDR1 SGHNT and CDR2 YYREEE (reference sequence). This CDR3 is built from 13 residues. Trimming took off 1 base at V and 2 bases at J, with 6 bases between the two ends. CDR3 sequence reads: CASSLKGNTEAFF. CDR3 nucleotides: TGTGCCAGCAGCTTGAAGGGAAACACTGAAGCTTTCTTT.

This rearrangement joins TRBV7-9 to TRBJ2-7, with TRBD1 as a possible D gene (6 bases). The CDR3 sequence is 15 residues long. V was shortened by 2 bases and J by 2 bases, with 13 bases between the two germline ends. Germline loops: CDR1 SEHNR, CDR2 FQNEAQ (reference sequence). CDR3 residues: CASSLFGRGPYEQYF. For the CDR3, the DNA is TGTGCCAGCAGCTTATTCGGCAGGGGCCCCTACGAGCAGTACTTC.

V and J are TRBV18 and TRBJ1-4; D ambiguous. Trimming left V 2 bases short and J 6 bases short, with 10 bases between. In germline, CDR1 is KGHSH, CDR2 LQKENI. The CDR3 is 14 amino acids. CDR3 residues: CASSPTIKDEKLFF. The DNA for the CDR3 is TGTGCCAGCTCACCAACCATAAAGGATGAAAAACTGTTTTTT.

The CDR3 DNA sequence: TGTGCCAGCAGCTCCAAGAATGAGCAGTTCTTC. Translation gives CASSSKNEQFF. The chain combines TRBV7-2 with TRBJ2-1; D gene unclear. Germline V gene data show CDR1 as SGHTA and CDR2 as FQGNSA. Deletions cut 4 bases from V and 7 bases from J, with 5 bases between. CDR3 length equals 11 residues. Full variable domain (remainder filled in from reference TRBV7-2 and TRBJ2-1): GAGVSQSPSNKVTEKGKDVELRCDPISGHTALYWYRQSLGQGLEFLIYFQGNSAPDKSGLPSDRFSAERTGGSVSTLTIQRTQQEDSAVYLCASSSKNEQFFGPGTRLTVL.

The chain links TRBV7-2 to TRBJ1-1; D unresolved. The CDR3 length is 13 residues. Trimming cost V 1 base and J 1 base, with 4 bases left between them. Germline values: CDR1 SGHTA, CDR2 FQGNSA. The CDR3 region is CASSLDRNTEAFF. CDR3 coding DNA: TGTGCCAGCAGCTTAGACAGGAACACTGAAGCTTTCTTT.

The CDR3 is CASSPFAGGLLVNEQFF. The CDR3, as DNA: TGTGCCAGCAGCCCCTTTGCGGGGGGGCTGTTGGTGAATGAGCAGTTCTTC. This chain links TRBV7-2 with TRBJ2-1; 9 nucleotides line up with TRBD2. V dropped 5 bases and J dropped 7; count of bases not matched to a gene: 15. The CDR3 covers 17 residues. Germline V gene lookup returns CDR1 SGHTA and CDR2 FQGNSA. The full variable domain, with the rest looked up from reference TRBV7-2 and TRBJ2-1, is GAGVSQSPSNKVTEKGKDVELRCDPISGHTALYWYRQSLGQGLEFLIYFQGNSAPDKSGLPSDRFSAERTGGSVSTLTIQRTQQEDSAVYLCASSPFAGGLLVNEQFFGPGTRLTVL.